What follows are 28 T cell receptor beta chains derived from one specimen sequenced in a study of PD-1 blockade in classical Hodgkin lymphoma. As to time point: cycle 4 day 1 (C4D1), after about 6 weeks of nivolumab. Brentuximab vedotin exposure varied among the patients, all of whom had relapsed after autologous stem cell transplantation. Generated by immunoSEQ multiplex PCR, the TCRdb table keeps only in-frame clones and is missing some. This sample yields fewer than 100,000 clones, of which under 95% are seen a single time; 2% belongs to the top ten. This specimen was peripheral blood mononuclear cells (PBMCs), taken before the fourth cycle of nivolumab. These receptors originate from a human donor with classical Hodgkin lymphoma.

The CDR3 coding sequence is TGCGCCAGCAGCCACAGATTAGGACAGGGCTTTCTAAATCAGCCCCAGCATTTT. Translation gives CASSHRLGQGFLNQPQHF. The genes are TRBV4-1 and TRBJ1-5, with TRBD1 matching over 8 bases. CDR1 MGHRA and CDR2 YSYEKL come from the germline V gene. V trimming: 3 bases; J trimming: 4 bases; junction bases outside the gene matches: 14. This CDR3 region has 18 residues.

This clone was picked up a small number of times. The genes are TRBV7-9 and TRBJ1-1; D gene unclear. V was clipped by 3 bases and J by 11 bases, with 13 bases between them. The germline gives CDR1 SEHNR, CDR2 FQNEAQ (reference sequence). The CDR3 runs to 12 residues. The CDR3 loop reads CASSLGAGPAFF. CDR3 DNA: TGTGCCAGCAGCTTGGGAGCTGGGCCGGCTTTCTTT.

The chain joins TRBV30 to TRBJ2-1; D not resolved. Germline V gene sequence: CDR1 GTSNPN, CDR2 SVGIG (reference sequence). The V end lost 6 bases, the J end lost 7 bases, and 16 bases lay between the germline ends. The CDR3 has 13 amino acids. CDR3: CACHNLWGNEQFF. DNA of the CDR3: TGTGCCTGCCACAACCTTTGGGGTAATGAGCAGTTCTTC.

The chain carries TRBV21-1 and TRBJ2-5. TRBV21-1 is annotated as a pseudogene. This CDR3 is 12 amino acids long. Written as DNA, the CDR3 is TGTGCCAGCACAGCCCTCCAAGAGACCCAGTACTTC. It yields the protein CASTALQETQYF.

The V gene is TRBV6-5, the J gene TRBJ1-4; D may be TRBD1 (5 bases). In germline, CDR1 is MNHEY, CDR2 SVGAGI. The CDR3 has 14 residues. V dropped 7 bases and J dropped 8 bases, with 17 bases sitting between them. The CDR3 DNA sequence: TGTGCCAGCAAGCCGCCAGCGGGGGTAGAAAAACTGTTTTTT. It encodes CASKPPAGVEKLFF.

The rearrangement uses TRBV2 and TRBJ1-5; unclear D gene. The CDR3 has 16 residues. Looked up from germline, CDR1 is SNHLY and CDR2 is FYNNEI. V was trimmed by 2 bases and J by 0 bases, leaving 11 bases between them. The CDR3 region has the DNA TGTGCCAGCAGTGAACTGGCAGGAAATAGCAATCAGCCCCAGCATTTT. This sequence encodes CASSELAGNSNQPQHF.

This chain joins TRBV15 and TRBJ2-7; 7 nucleotides line up with TRBD1. From germline, CDR1 is LNHNV and CDR2 YYDKDF (reference sequence). The CDR3 is 14 amino acids. V shed 2 bases, J shed 2 bases, and the junction held 3 bases outside the gene matches. CDR3 DNA sequence: TGTGCCACCAGCAGACAGACAGGGCCCTACGAGCAGTACTTC. Protein sequence: CATSRQTGPYEQYF.

This sequence joins TRBV28 and TRBJ2-7; D may match TRBD1 or TRBD2 (5 bases each). The CDR3 has 12 residues. V was trimmed by 4 bases and J by 13 bases, leaving 17 bases between them. The germline V gene has CDR1 MDHEN and CDR2 SYDVKM. The CDR3 DNA reads as TGTGCCAGCAGTTATCCTGAGGGACCGACCTACTTC. It yields the protein CASSYPEGPTYF.

The chain is built from TRBV28 and TRBJ1-1; D remains ambiguous. Per the germline V gene, CDR1 is MDHEN and CDR2 is SYDVKM. Trimming took 3 bases from V and 6 from J, leaving 14 bases between them. The CDR3 sequence is 14 residues long. CDR3 bases: TGTGCCAGCAGTTTCATCTCTGGGGTCGCTGAAGCTTTCTTT. This translates into CASSFISGVAEAFF.

V and J are TRBV12-2 and TRBJ2-6. TRBV12-2 is a recognized pseudogene. This CDR3 has 17 amino acids. In nucleotides, the CDR3 is TGTGCAAGTCGCTTCACAATGTGGCCTATTGGAGCCAACGTCCTGACTTTC. Translating it yields CASRFTMWPIGANVLTF.

The CDR3 DNA sequence: TGTGCCAGCAGCTTATTAGGATTGAGCTACGAGCAGTACTTC. It yields the protein CASSLLGLSYEQYF. The chain links TRBV7-2 to TRBJ2-7; no firm D call. Germline V lookup: CDR1 SGHTA, CDR2 FQGNSA. The CDR3 spans 14 residues. V lost 2 bases and J lost 3, with 11 bases in between.

The chain employs TRBV27 and TRBJ1-2, with a weak D call TRBD1 (5 bases). The CDR3 loop spans 13 amino acids. Trimming shortened V by 6 bases and J by 2 bases, and 10 bases separated the two germline ends. Germline assignment: CDR1 MNHEY and CDR2 SMNVEV (reference sequence). The CDR3 nucleotides read TGTGCCAGCAGATTAGGGACCAACTATGGCTACACCTTC. Translation: CASRLGTNYGYTF.

J is TRBJ1-1 and V is TRBV27; TRBD1 matches at 10 bases. The V and J ends lost 6 bases and 10 bases, in that order; junction bases with no gene match: 8. CDR1 and CDR2 (germline): MNHEY, SMNVEV (reference sequence). There are 13 residues in the CDR3. The CDR3: CASSLMGDRGAFF. As DNA, the CDR3 is TGTGCCAGCAGCCTTATGGGGGACAGGGGAGCTTTCTTT.

The chain uses TRBV10-1 and TRBJ1-1, with a tentative D call TRBD1 (6 bases). CDR1 is WNHNN and CDR2 is SYGVQD in the germline V gene (reference sequence). This CDR3 is 20 amino acids long. The V and J ends lost 4 bases and 0 bases respectively, with 27 bases between them. Here the CDR3 DNA reads TGCGCCAGCAGTGGGACACCTGCCGCAACAGGGATCTCAATGAACACTGAAGCTTTCTTT. Protein product: CASSGTPAATGISMNTEAFF.

J is TRBJ2-4 and V is TRBV11-2; D remains ambiguous. The germline V and J ends were trimmed by 4 bases and 5 bases, with 18 bases remaining between them. Germline V gene data show CDR1 as SGHAT and CDR2 as FQNNGV. The CDR3 is made up of 16 amino acids. Here the CDR3 reads CASSSNPRARQNIQYF. Here the CDR3 DNA reads TGTGCCAGCAGCTCAAACCCTCGGGCCCGGCAAAACATTCAGTACTTC.

About this clone itself: The germline gene is not matched at one end of the junction; a read error may be the cause. This sequence joins TRBV7-9 and TRBJ1-3; the D gene is possibly TRBD1 (6 bases). The V gene's germline CDR1 is SEHNR and CDR2 FQNEAQ (reference sequence). This CDR3 region has 17 residues. The CDR3 nucleotides are TGTGCCAGCAGCATAGCCCCAAGACAGGTCTCTGGAAACACCATATATTTT. This sequence encodes CASSIAPRQVSGNTIYF. Full variable domain (outside the CDR3, taken from reference TRBV7-9 and TRBJ1-3): DTGVSQNPRHKITKRGQNVTFRCDPISEHNRLYWYRQTLGQGPEFLTYFQNEAQLEKSRLLSDRFSAERPKGSFSTLEIQRTEQGDSAMYLCASSIAPRQVSGNTIYFGEGSWLTVV.

The chain combines TRBV19 with TRBJ1-1; D unclear. Germline assignment: CDR1 LNHDA and CDR2 SQIVND (reference sequence). The V end was cut by 5 bases, the J end by 0 bases, with 13 bases between. The CDR3 extends over 15 amino acids. CDR3 nucleotides: TGTGCCAGTAGTTTCCCTGAGGGAATGAACACTGAAGCTTTCTTT. Protein product: CASSFPEGMNTEAFF.

This clone has only one observation. The chain joins TRBV14 to TRBJ2-3, with 10 positions matching TRBD2. CDR1 is SGHDN and CDR2 is FVKESK in the germline V gene. The ends lost 7 bases at V and 4 bases at J; junction bases unmatched: 2. CDR3 length equals 13 residues. In nucleotides, the CDR3 is TGTGCCAGCACCCTAGCGGGAGCAGATACGCAGTATTTT. Amino acids: CASTLAGADTQYF.

This chain connects TRBV27 to TRBJ2-1, with 8 positions matching TRBD2. The J segment lost 9 bases and the V segment lost 5 bases, leaving 9 bases of the junction unmatched. Germline V gives CDR1 MNHEY, CDR2 SMNVEV (reference sequence). The CDR3 spans 14 residues. CDR3 bases: TGTGCCAGCAGTAATTTTCAAAGCGGGGGTGAGCAGTTCTTC. Translation: CASSNFQSGGEQFF.

The genes are TRBV30 and TRBJ2-5; D remains unclear. The germline gives CDR1 GTSNPN, CDR2 SVGIG (reference sequence). Trimming took 2 bases from V and 1 from J, leaving 8 bases between them. The CDR3 runs to 13 residues. The CDR3 DNA reads TGTGCCTGGAGTCTCGGCGTCCAAGAGACCCAGTACTTC. Encoded protein: CAWSLGVQETQYF.

The chain couples TRBV10-3 to TRBJ2-7; 9 nucleotides align to TRBD1. CDR3 length equals 15 residues. V shed 2 bases and J 6 bases; nucleotides not matched to a gene: 8. CDR1 and CDR2 (germline): ENHRY, SYGVKD. CDR3 sequence reads: CAISERRGQGREQYF. DNA for the CDR3: TGTGCCATCAGTGAGCGTCGGGGACAGGGTCGCGAGCAGTACTTC.

The CDR3 sequence: CASSGGTQGYQPQHF. The CDR3 DNA sequence: TGTGCCAGCAGCGGCGGGACTCAAGGGTATCAGCCCCAGCATTTT. The rearrangement links TRBV5-6 to TRBJ1-5; possible D gene TRBD1, 5 bases. With 4 bases removed from V and 5 bases from J, the gap between germline ends came to 16 bases. Germline-derived CDR1 and CDR2 are SGHDT and YYEEEE. The CDR3 spans 15 residues.

The chain carries TRBV5-1 and TRBJ2-6; D is unclear. This CDR3 has 17 residues. Germline CDR1 SGHRS, CDR2 YFSETQ. Trimming left V 0 bases short and J 0 bases short, with 10 bases between. The CDR3 region has the DNA TGCGCCAGCAGCTTGGAGGGCGATCTCTCTGGGGCCAACGTCCTGACTTTC. The encoded protein is CASSLEGDLSGANVLTF.

The table lists this clone with a few counts. This chain links TRBV6-5 with TRBJ2-7, with D uncertain. V was clipped by 0 bases and J by 1 base, with 10 bases between them. Per the germline V gene, CDR1 is MNHEY and CDR2 is SVGAGI. This CDR3 is built from 15 residues. This CDR3 is CASSYSRGGSYEQYF. DNA of the CDR3: TGTGCCAGCAGTTACTCGCGAGGCGGATCCTACGAGCAGTACTTC.

This chain joins TRBV5-1 and TRBJ1-4; TRBD1 agrees at 9 bases. Trimming took 3 bases from V and 8 from J; bases not matched to a gene: 5. Germline V gene lookup returns CDR1 SGHRS and CDR2 YFSETQ. The CDR3 runs 14 residues. The CDR3 loop is CASSSGTGPEKLFF. Written as DNA, the CDR3 is TGCGCCAGCAGCTCCGGGACAGGGCCCGAAAAACTGTTTTTT.

The V call is TRBV15, the J call TRBJ1-1; unclear D gene. CDR1 LNHNV and CDR2 YYDKDF come from the germline V gene (reference sequence). The CDR3 extends over 16 amino acids. V gave up 0 bases and J gave up 0 bases, with 11 bases separating them. CDR3 sequence: CATSRDRRVLNTEAFF. CDR3 DNA: TGTGCCACCAGCAGAGATCGGAGAGTCCTGAACACTGAAGCTTTCTTT.

The chain links TRBV7-3 to TRBJ2-6, with 7 bases that match TRBD1. The germline gives CDR1 SGHTA, CDR2 FQGTGA. CDR3 length: 16 amino acids. Trimming cost V 5 bases and J 0 bases; bases outside gene matches: 4. The CDR3 is CASSPTGFSGANVLTF. The CDR3 nucleotides are TGTGCCAGCAGCCCGACAGGGTTCTCTGGGGCCAACGTCCTGACTTTC.

The rearrangement uses TRBV9 and TRBJ2-3; 7 nucleotides agree with TRBD2. The CDR3 consists of 17 residues. Germline V CDR1 and CDR2: SGDLS, YYNGEE. V trimming: 0 bases; J trimming: 0 bases; junction bases outside the gene matches: 7. The CDR3: CASSVEGSGFSTDTQYF. The CDR3 bases are TGTGCCAGCAGCGTAGAGGGTAGCGGGTTTAGCACAGATACGCAGTATTTT. Together with reference TRBV9 and TRBJ2-3, the CDR3 gives the full variable domain: DSGVTQTPKHLITATGQRVTLRCSPRSGDLSVYWYQQSLDQGLQFLIQYYNGEERAKGNILERFSAQQFPDLHSELNLSSLELGDSALYFCASSVEGSGFSTDTQYFGPGTRLTVL.